The entry that follows covers one T cell receptor (beta chain) sequence. Antigen: not known. The method was immunoSEQ multiplex PCR; TCRdb's version includes in-frame clones alone and lacks a portion of them. The table has 350,000 to 550,000 clones, 75% to 90% seen once. The treatment is: around 19 received Ad26.COV2.S at low or high dose, single or two shots; about 5 received placebo; per-sample allocation not given. Specimens were obtained on day 63 following the first vaccine or placebo injection. This sample was included in a study of Ad26.COV2.S vaccination and SARS-CoV-2 variants. The overall study: Each vaccinee took Ad26.COV2.S intramuscularly, once or twice 56 days apart.

Overall study results and limits: There was reportedly substantial breadth in spike-specific CD8+ and CD4+ T cell responses after vaccination. Placebo recipients and vaccine recipients were similar in non-spike TCR breadth. Total T cell responses may have been underestimated by the TCR breadth and depth analyses.

Sample: peripheral blood, taken in a trial of Ad26.COV2.S vaccine versus placebo. This sequence was found in a person between 18 and 65 years old who received the Ad26.COV2.S COVID-19 vaccine or a placebo.

The CDR3 nucleotides are TGTGCCAGCAGCGTATGGCGGGACGCTGGCAATGAGCAGTTCTTC. Protein: CASSVWRDAGNEQFF. The V and J genes are TRBV9 and TRBJ2-1, with TRBD2 as a possible D gene (6 bases). V lost 1 base and J 6 bases, leaving 14 bases between the germline ends. In germline, CDR1 is SGDLS, CDR2 YYNGEE. The length of the CDR3 is 15 residues.